This T cell receptor beta chain was obtained from a study of cytomegalovirus exposure and HLA in healthy donors. This PCR relied on a set of 60 Vbeta primers and 13 Jbeta primers. Assay used: immunoSEQ multiplex PCR; TCRdb lists only in-frame clones, some missing. Of 250,000 to 300,000 clones listed, 85% to 95% were seen once; the top ten hold 1.5% to 2%. The CDR3 has 12 residues. A note on this clone: As yet, its antigen is unknown.

Study-wide points: There were a few CMV-associated chains whose specificity for CMV antigens was confirmed in vitro. A later examination showed that TCR association rates differed by HLA locus, with DRB1 most and HLA-C fewest.

These donors, healthy bone marrow donors, were studied. The sequence derives from a girl aged 2-9 years in good health and CMV-seronegative. The sample taken for sequencing was PBMCs. The gene calls are TRBV21-1 and TRBJ1-4. TRBV21-1 is described as a pseudogene. As DNA, the CDR3 is TGTGCCAGCAGCCCTCCGACCGGGAGACTGTTTTTT. Protein product: CASSPPTGRLFF.